This passage covers 9 T cell receptor beta chains from one sample sequenced in a study of OX40 agonist ivuxolimab in advanced cancers. Assay used: immunoSEQ multiplex PCR; TCRdb lists only in-frame clones, some missing. The sample yields 60,000 or so clones, around 84% seen once. The source material was CD4+ or CD8+ T cells sorted from blood, sampled in a trial of the OX40 agonist ivuxolimab. These TCRs come from an adult with an advanced solid tumor such as melanoma, head and neck, liver or kidney cancer.

The CDR3 DNA reads as TGCAGCGCGACAAGGGGCGAGGCCACTGAAGCTTTCTTT. This encodes CSATRGEATEAFF. This chain links TRBV29-1 with TRBJ1-1, with a tentative D call TRBD1 (5 bases). V was trimmed by 7 bases and J by 4 bases, leaving 16 bases between them. The CDR3 runs 13 residues. Per the germline V gene, CDR1 is SQVTM and CDR2 is ANQGSEA.

The genes are TRBV6-5 and TRBJ2-3, with D unresolved. The CDR3 sequence is 11 residues long. V lost 2 bases and J lost 5, with 2 bases in between. CDR1 is MNHEY and CDR2 is SVGAGI in the germline V gene. The chain's CDR3 is CASSYVDTQYF. Written as DNA, the CDR3 is TGTGCCAGCAGTTACGTAGATACGCAGTATTTT.

This clone has a single count. This chain joins TRBV10-3 and TRBJ1-2; 7 bases agree with TRBD1. The V gene end was trimmed by 6 bases and the J gene end by 0 bases; junction bases not matched to a gene: 4. CDR3 length: 14 amino acids. Germline-derived CDR1 and CDR2 are ENHRY and SYGVKD. The CDR3: CAIRDQGANYGYTF. The CDR3 DNA follows: TGTGCCATCAGGGACCAGGGGGCTAACTATGGCTACACCTTC.

The chain carries TRBV7-8 and TRBJ1-1; perhaps TRBD1 as D (6 bases). The germline V and J ends were trimmed by 6 bases and 1 base, with 12 bases remaining between them. Germline loops: CDR1 SGHVS, CDR2 FQNEAQ. The CDR3 loop spans 14 amino acids. The CDR3 spells CASSSGEGNTEAFF. The DNA of the CDR3 is TGTGCCAGCAGTTCAGGGGAGGGGAACACTGAAGCTTTCTTT.

This chain connects TRBV19 to TRBJ2-7; TRBD2 is a possible D gene (5 bases). The germline V gene encodes CDR1 LNHDA and CDR2 SQIVND (reference sequence). With 4 bases removed from V and 6 bases from J, the gap between germline ends came to 13 bases. The CDR3 length is 13 residues. The CDR3, as DNA: TGTGCCAGTAGTAGGTCGGGGTCTATCGAGCAGTACTTC. It encodes CASSRSGSIEQYF.

V and J are TRBV30 and TRBJ1-5; 8 nucleotides match TRBD1. CDR1 is GTSNPN, CDR2 SVGIG, per germline (reference sequence). After removal of 5 bases from V and 4 bases from J, the junction contained 4 bases not matched to a gene. This CDR3 contains 13 residues. The CDR3 DNA sequence: TGTGCCTGGGCTCGACAGGGGAATCAGCCCCAGCATTTT. This gives the protein CAWARQGNQPQHF.

The chain couples TRBV6-6 to TRBJ2-4; 10 bases are shared with TRBD1. The CDR3 consists of 12 residues. Per germline, CDR1 MNHNY and CDR2 SVGAGI (reference sequence). V lost 5 bases to trimming and J lost 8 bases; unmatched junction nucleotides: 0. The DNA of the CDR3 is TGTGCCAGCAGTGACAGGGGGCACATTCAGTACTTC. Amino acid sequence: CASSDRGHIQYF.

On this clone itself: One end of the junction fails to match germline, which may point to a read error. V gene TRBV29-1 combines with J gene TRBJ2-5; D perhaps matches TRBD1 (5 bases). The CDR3 spans 15 residues. Germline loops: CDR1 SQVTM, CDR2 ANQGSEA. The chain's CDR3 is CSVEGTHTVQEAQYF. CDR3 sequence (DNA): TGCAGCGTTGAAGGGACACACACCGTCCAAGAGGCCCAGTACTTC.

This chain connects TRBV28 to TRBJ2-7; D gene unclear. The ends were cut back, 5 bases at V and 3 bases at J, with 8 bases in the middle. Germline lookup yields CDR1 MDHEN and CDR2 SYDVKM. This CDR3 spans 12 amino acids. CDR3 in amino acids: CASSGQYYEQYF. The CDR3 DNA follows: TGTGCCAGCAGTGGGCAGTACTACGAGCAGTACTTC.